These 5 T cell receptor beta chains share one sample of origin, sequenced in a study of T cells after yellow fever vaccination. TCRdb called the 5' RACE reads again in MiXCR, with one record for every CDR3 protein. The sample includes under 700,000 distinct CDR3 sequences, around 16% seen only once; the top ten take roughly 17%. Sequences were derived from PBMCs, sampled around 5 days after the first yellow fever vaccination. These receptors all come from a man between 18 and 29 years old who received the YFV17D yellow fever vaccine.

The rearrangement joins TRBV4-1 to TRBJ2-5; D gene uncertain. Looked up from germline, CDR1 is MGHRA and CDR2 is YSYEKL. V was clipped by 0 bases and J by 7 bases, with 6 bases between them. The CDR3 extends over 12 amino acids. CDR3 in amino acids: CASSQDLVTQYF. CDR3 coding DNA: TGCGCCAGCAGCCAAGATTTGGTGACCCAGTACTTC.

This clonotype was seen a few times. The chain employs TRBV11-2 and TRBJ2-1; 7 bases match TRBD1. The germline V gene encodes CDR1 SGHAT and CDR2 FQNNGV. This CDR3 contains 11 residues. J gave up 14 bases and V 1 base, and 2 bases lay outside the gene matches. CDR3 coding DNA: TGTGCCAGCAGCTTAGTTCAGGGGGAGTTCTTC. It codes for CASSLVQGEFF.

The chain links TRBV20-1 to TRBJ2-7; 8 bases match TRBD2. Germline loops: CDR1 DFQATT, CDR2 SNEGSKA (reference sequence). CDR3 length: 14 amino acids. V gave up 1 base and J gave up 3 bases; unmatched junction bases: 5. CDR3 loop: CSARVSSGGYEQYF. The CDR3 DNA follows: TGCAGTGCTAGAGTGTCCAGCGGGGGCTACGAGCAGTACTTC.

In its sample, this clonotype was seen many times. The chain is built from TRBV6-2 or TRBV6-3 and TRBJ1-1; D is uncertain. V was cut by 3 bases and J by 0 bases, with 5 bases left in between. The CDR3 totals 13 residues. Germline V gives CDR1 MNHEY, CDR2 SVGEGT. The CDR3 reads CASSYGMNTEAFF. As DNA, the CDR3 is TGTGCCAGCAGTTATGGCATGAACACTGAAGCTTTCTTT.

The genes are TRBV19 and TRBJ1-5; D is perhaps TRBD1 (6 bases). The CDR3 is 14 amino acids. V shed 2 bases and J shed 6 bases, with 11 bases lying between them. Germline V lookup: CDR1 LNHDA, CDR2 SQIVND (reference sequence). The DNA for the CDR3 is TGTGCCAGTAGTATATTCCCAGGGGTTCAGCCCCAGCATTTT. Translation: CASSIFPGVQPQHF.